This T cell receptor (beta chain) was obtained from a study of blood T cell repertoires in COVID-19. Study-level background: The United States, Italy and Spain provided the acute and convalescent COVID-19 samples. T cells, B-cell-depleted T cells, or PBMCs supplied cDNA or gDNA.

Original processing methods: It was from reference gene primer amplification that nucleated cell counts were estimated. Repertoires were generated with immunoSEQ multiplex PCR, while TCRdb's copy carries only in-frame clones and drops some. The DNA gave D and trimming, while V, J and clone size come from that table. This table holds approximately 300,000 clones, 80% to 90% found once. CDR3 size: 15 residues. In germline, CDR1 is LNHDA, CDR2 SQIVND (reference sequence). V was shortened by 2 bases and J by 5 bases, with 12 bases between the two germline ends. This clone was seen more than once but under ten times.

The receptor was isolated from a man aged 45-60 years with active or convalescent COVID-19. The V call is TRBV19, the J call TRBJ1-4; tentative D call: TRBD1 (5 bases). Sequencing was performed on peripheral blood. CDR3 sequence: CASSIMGGVNEKLFF. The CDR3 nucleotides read TGTGCCAGTAGTATAATGGGGGGAGTGAATGAAAAACTGTTTTTT.